This TCR beta chain was captured by sequencing in a study of T cells after yellow fever vaccination. Study-wide findings and caveats: The bulk population could contribute abundant contaminating clonotypes to FACS-sorted repertoires.

This clonotype was seen more than once but under ten times. Antigen unknown. TCRdb recomputed calls from the 5' RACE reads with MiXCR, one row per CDR3 protein. The sample has some 390,000 distinct CDR3 sequences, around a sixth seen once. Germline V gene sequence: CDR1 MNHEY, CDR2 SVGAGI. The length of the CDR3 is 15 residues. The ends were cut back, 6 bases at V and 0 bases at J, with 12 bases in the middle. J is TRBJ1-5 and V is TRBV6-5; maybe TRBD1 (5 bases). The sample here was PBMCs, taken before the yellow fever booster vaccination. This TCR was recovered from a man between 18 and 35 years old who received the YFV17D yellow fever vaccine. CDR3 DNA: TGTGCCAGCAGACGCGCCGGGGCTAGCAATCAGCCCCAGCATTTT. It encodes CASRRAGASNQPQHF.